This TCR beta chain was documented in a study of cytomegalovirus exposure and HLA in healthy donors. It was with 60 Vbeta and 13 Jbeta primers that the PCR ran. Sequencing used immunoSEQ multiplex PCR; TCRdb keeps in-frame clones, though not all of them. Among 150,000 to 200,000 clones listed, roughly 87% were seen once. Unmatched junction bases numbered 4, after V lost 0 bases and J lost 5 bases. The CDR3 runs to 15 residues. Germline loops: CDR1 SGHTA, CDR2 FQGNSA. The chain uses TRBV7-2 and TRBJ2-3; 8 bases are shared with TRBD2. Sequenced: PBMCs. The clonotype was recovered from a boy between 2 and 10 years old in good health and CMV-seronegative. Here the CDR3 reads CASSLAAGGEDTQYF. The CDR3 nucleotides are TGTGCCAGCAGCTTAGCGGCCGGGGGGGAAGATACGCAGTATTTT.